The rows below give T cell receptor beta chains drawn from one sample of a study of blood T cell repertoires in COVID-19. The protocol was immunoSEQ multiplex PCR, while the TCRdb copy is restricted to in-frame clones and leaves out a portion. The sample has around 140,000 clones; 85% to 90% are singletons. The specimen was peripheral blood. Receptors originate from a man aged 50-59 years with active or convalescent COVID-19. Both conserved end residues are part of each CDR3. A D gene is named only where the DNA matches it firmly. Rows may omit the clone size; those that give it use once, few, many or a size class.

D,J,size,V,CDR3,DNA
TRBD1,TRBJ2-7,NA,TRBV24-1,CATSTGTGGEQYF,TGTGCCACCAGTACCGGGACAGGGGGCGAGCAGTACTTC
NA,TRBJ2-2,NA,TRBV6-2/TRBV6-3,CASSRLVSGELFF,TGTGCCAGCAGCCGACTAGTATCCGGGGAGCTGTTTTTT
TRBD2,TRBJ2-1,once,TRBV11-2,CASSLTLLGGLNNEQFF,TGTGCCAGCAGCTTAACTCTATTGGGGGGGTTGAACAATGAGCAGTTCTTC
TRBD1,TRBJ1-6,NA,TRBV28,CASTSRGRTGWNSPLHF,TGTGCCAGTACCAGCCGGGGTAGGACAGGGTGGAATTCACCCCTCCACTTT
NA,TRBJ1-1,NA,TRBV5-4,CASSANRDPLNTEAFF,TGTGCCAGCAGCGCCAACAGGGATCCCTTGAACACTGAAGCTTTCTTT
TRBD1,TRBJ1-5,NA,TRBV6-5,CASRAGGSNQPQHF,TGTGCCAGCAGGGCAGGGGGTAGCAATCAGCCCCAGCATTTT
TRBD1,TRBJ2-7,NA,TRBV11-2,CASTMTGGESYEQYF,TGTGCCAGCACCATGACAGGGGGGGAATCCTACGAGCAGTACTTC
NA,TRBJ1-3,NA,TRBV14,CASSYATGAGNTIYF,TGTGCCAGCAGCTATGCCACTGGAGCAGGAAACACCATATATTTT
TRBD2,TRBJ2-3,NA,TRBV29-1,CSVGLAGHPDTQYF,TGCAGCGTTGGTCTAGCGGGGCACCCGGATACGCAGTATTTT
TRBD1,TRBJ1-5,NA,TRBV18,CASSGTAINQPQHF,TGTGCCAGCTCAGGGACAGCGATTAATCAGCCCCAGCATTTT
NA,TRBJ1-5,NA,TRBV3-1/TRBV3-2,CASSQGIRFQPQHF,TGTGCCAGCAGCCAGGGCATAAGGTTTCAGCCCCAGCATTTT
TRBD2,TRBJ2-1,NA,TRBV30,CAWRLAGGTNEQFF,TGTGCCTGGAGGCTGGCGGGAGGTACCAATGAGCAGTTCTTC
NA,TRBJ2-7,NA,TRBV11-2,CASSRDRDLSYEQYF,TGTGCCAGCAGCCGGGACCGGGACTTGTCCTACGAGCAGTACTTC
TRBD2,TRBJ2-7,NA,TRBV28,CASSWYAGTSGTYEQYF,TGTGCCAGCAGTTGGTATGCCGGGACTAGCGGGACCTACGAGCAGTACTTC
NA,TRBJ2-7,NA,TRBV6-5,CASSYDPGSPGEQYF,TGTGCCAGCAGTTACGACCCCGGGAGCCCAGGCGAGCAGTACTTC
NA,TRBJ1-5,once,TRBV3-1/TRBV3-2,CASSPGGGGQPQHF,TGTGCCAGCAGCCCCGGGGGAGGTGGACAGCCCCAGCATTTT
TRBD1,TRBJ2-7,once,TRBV7-8,CASSLDRGPYEQYF,TGTGCCAGCAGCTTGGACAGGGGGCCGTACGAGCAGTACTTC
TRBD1,TRBJ2-1,NA,TRBV5-6,CASSLGGQGIMNEQFF,TGTGCCAGCAGCTTGGGGGGACAGGGGATAATGAATGAGCAGTTCTTC
NA,TRBJ2-2,NA,TRBV4-3,CASSQVEGGHFGELFF,TGCGCCAGCAGCCAAGTCGAGGGGGGGCACTTCGGGGAGCTGTTTTTT
NA,TRBJ2-7,NA,TRBV6-6,CASRDSGSYEQYF,TGTGCCAGTAGAGATAGCGGTTCCTACGAGCAGTACTTC
TRBD1,TRBJ2-5,NA,TRBV9,CASSVAGTGEETQYF,TGTGCCAGCAGCGTAGCCGGGACAGGGGAAGAGACCCAGTACTTC
TRBD1,TRBJ2-7,NA,TRBV19,CASSIPGTGTYEQYF,TGTGCCAGTAGTATCCCCGGGACAGGAACTTACGAGCAGTACTTC
NA,TRBJ1-1,NA,TRBV19,CASSIGGLNTEAFF,TGTGCCAGTAGTATAGGGGGGCTAAACACTGAAGCTTTCTTT
TRBD2,TRBJ2-7,NA,TRBV19,CASSMRTSGKYEQYF,TGTGCCAGTAGTATGCGGACTAGCGGCAAATACGAGCAGTACTTC
NA,TRBJ1-6,NA,TRBV7-2,CASSLRWAENSPLHF,TGTGCCAGCAGCTTACGGTGGGCAGAAAATTCACCCCTCCACTTT
TRBD2,TRBJ2-3,NA,TRBV5-4,CASSLALSGYIGDTQYF,TGTGCCAGCAGCTTGGCTCTTAGCGGGTATATTGGAGATACGCAGTATTTT
NA,TRBJ2-7,NA,TRBV3-1/TRBV3-2,CASSQDPAGYSYEQYF,TGTGCCAGCAGCCAAGATCCGGCGGGGTACTCCTACGAGCAGTACTTC
TRBD1,TRBJ1-3,NA,TRBV18,CASWTGSGNTIYF,TGTGCCAGCTGGACAGGGTCTGGAAACACCATATATTTT
NA,TRBJ2-1,once,TRBV29-1,CSVEGQGVVGEQFF,TGCAGCGTTGAAGGGCAGGGCGTTGTAGGTGAGCAGTTCTTC
NA,TRBJ1-1,NA,TRBV6-5,CASSTGMNTEAFF,TGTGCCAGCAGTACAGGGATGAACACTGAAGCTTTCTTT
NA,TRBJ2-1,NA,TRBV5-1,CASSLVFGGVNNEQFF,TGCGCCAGCAGCTTGGTGTTTGGCGGGGTAAACAATGAGCAGTTCTTC
NA,TRBJ1-1,NA,TRBV19,CASSFRDTEAFF,TGTGCCAGTTCCTTCCGGGACACTGAAGCTTTCTTT
NA,TRBJ1-6,NA,TRBV2,CASSDPTGIDSPLHF,TGTGCCAGCAGTGACCCAACCGGTATTGATTCACCCCTCCACTTT
NA,TRBJ1-3,NA,TRBV18,CASSPPYPGSSGNTIYF,TGTGCCAGCTCACCACCGTATCCGGGGTCCTCTGGAAACACCATATATTTT
TRBD1,TRBJ1-2,NA,TRBV24-1,CATAPDGQGGVYGYTF,TGTGCCACCGCCCCCGACGGACAGGGGGGAGTCTATGGCTACACCTTC
NA,TRBJ2-1,NA,TRBV14,CASSQVGFHNEQFF,TGTGCCAGCAGCCAAGTCGGGTTCCACAATGAGCAGTTCTTC
TRBD2,TRBJ2-3,NA,TRBV4-1,CASSRTSGGPDTQYF,TGCGCCAGCAGCCGGACTAGCGGGGGGCCAGATACGCAGTATTTT
TRBD2,TRBJ2-3,NA,TRBV7-7,CASSRSPRASGRRDTQYF,TGTGCCAGCAGCCGATCCCCTAGGGCTAGCGGCCGGAGGGATACGCAGTATTTT
NA,TRBJ2-3,NA,TRBV5-4,CARRAANRTDTQYF,TGTGCCAGACGCGCGGCCAACCGCACAGATACGCAGTATTTT
TRBD2,TRBJ2-2,once,TRBV28,CASSLVSGMATGELFF,TGTGCCAGCAGTTTAGTGAGCGGGATGGCCACCGGGGAGCTGTTTTTT
NA,TRBJ2-7,NA,TRBV14,CASSQMTGDYEQYF,TGTGCCAGCAGTCAAATGACGGGGGACTACGAGCAGTACTTC
TRBD2,TRBJ2-7,NA,TRBV23-1,CASSHSSGRASRRGEQYF,TGCGCCAGCAGTCATTCTAGCGGGAGGGCCTCCAGACGGGGCGAGCAGTACTTC
NA,TRBJ2-7,NA,TRBV5-1,CASSIQESSYEQYF,TGCGCCAGCAGCATACAGGAGAGCTCCTACGAGCAGTACTTC
NA,TRBJ2-7,NA,TRBV5-1,CASSTQGFPYEQYF,TGCGCCAGCAGCACACAGGGTTTCCCCTACGAGCAGTACTTC
NA,TRBJ1-1,NA,TRBV5-1,CASSLVWGQNTEAFF,TGCGCCAGCAGCTTGGTATGGGGGCAGAACACTGAAGCTTTCTTT
TRBD2,TRBJ2-5,NA,TRBV3-1/TRBV3-2,CASSHGLAGGPRQETQYF,TGTGCCAGCAGCCACGGACTAGCGGGGGGGCCGAGGCAAGAGACCCAGTACTTC
NA,TRBJ2-7,NA,TRBV29-1,CSVGRGGYEQYF,TGCAGCGTTGGCAGGGGCGGCTACGAGCAGTACTTC
TRBD2,TRBJ2-5,NA,TRBV11-2,CASSLGAGGGAGTQYF,TGTGCCAGCAGCTTAGGGGCTGGCGGGGGGGCCGGGACCCAGTACTTC
TRBD1,TRBJ1-2,once,TRBV28,CATTTGPNGYTF,TGTGCCACTACGACAGGGCCTAATGGCTACACCTTC
NA,TRBJ1-2,NA,TRBV12-3/TRBV12-4,CASSPWAYGYTF,TGTGCCAGCAGCCCCTGGGCCTATGGCTACACCTTC
NA,TRBJ2-7,NA,TRBV6-2/TRBV6-3,CASSYRYEQYF,TGTGCCAGCAGTTACCGTTACGAGCAGTACTTC
NA,TRBJ2-5,NA,TRBV18,CASSPNREETQYF,TGTGCCAGCTCACCTAACAGGGAAGAGACCCAGTACTTC
NA,TRBJ2-7,few,TRBV27,CASSQLTYLAQSYEQYF,TGTGCCAGCAGTCAACTAACCTACCTAGCGCAATCCTACGAGCAGTACTTC
TRBD1,TRBJ2-5,NA,TRBV18,CASSPTTGVQETQYF,TGTGCCAGCTCACCAACGACAGGGGTACAAGAGACCCAGTACTTC
TRBD1,TRBJ1-2,NA,TRBV6-4,CASSATGGSLNYGYTF,TGTGCCAGCAGTGCCACAGGGGGCAGTCTCAACTATGGCTACACCTTC